Listed here are 14 T cell receptor beta chains from one sample, sequenced in a study of T-cell memory formation after mild COVID-19. A single record per CDR3 protein comes from TCRdb applying MiXCR to the 5' RACE reads. This table holds under 300,000 distinct CDR3 sequences, 15% to 20% found once. Material for sequencing was PBMCs or a T cell subset sorted from them (not recorded which). These receptors all stem from a man aged 18 to 29 who had mild COVID-19 (a few samples of this study predate the infection). Cell type and time point are not known.

This clonotype came up a few times. The chain combines TRBV20-1 with TRBJ2-5; tentative D call: TRBD1 (6 bases). Trimming left V 1 base short and J 2 bases short, with 14 bases between. There are 15 residues in the CDR3. The V gene's germline CDR1 is DFQATT and CDR2 SNEGSKA (reference sequence). CDR3 sequence (DNA): TGCAGTGCTAGAGTCCCGGGACATTTTCAAGAGACCCAGTACTTC. It translates to CSARVPGHFQETQYF.

This clonotype has only a few counts. This chain joins TRBV2 and TRBJ2-3, with 8 bases identical to TRBD2. Trimming took 10 bases from V and 4 from J; bases not matched to a gene: 7. Germline loops: CDR1 SNHLY, CDR2 FYNNEI. The CDR3 has 13 residues. The CDR3 region has the DNA TGTGCCAACCAGCGGGGGTGGGCAGATACGCAGTATTTT. Encoded protein: CANQRGWADTQYF.

The gene calls are TRBV4-3 and TRBJ1-1; D gene ambiguous. V shed 0 bases and J shed 1 base, with 9 bases lying between them. Germline V gene data show CDR1 as LGHNA and CDR2 as YSLEER. CDR3 length equals 15 residues. The CDR3 bases are TGCGCCAGCAGCCAAGAATCTGGCAGGAACACTGAAGCTTTCTTT. This encodes CASSQESGRNTEAFF.

The chain links TRBV18 to TRBJ2-3; no clear D. V was trimmed by 0 bases and J by 1 base, leaving 14 bases between them. Germline CDR1 KGHSH, CDR2 LQKENI. The CDR3 loop spans 17 amino acids. The CDR3 loop reads CASSPPGAGSGTDTQYF. The CDR3 DNA reads as TGTGCCAGCTCACCACCGGGTGCAGGATCGGGCACAGATACGCAGTATTTT.

This rearrangement joins TRBV4-2 to TRBJ2-5; 14 bases map to TRBD2. The CDR3 covers 17 residues. CDR1 and CDR2 (germline): LGHNA, YNFKEQ. V lost 7 bases, J lost 1 base, and 8 bases stayed unmatched. For the CDR3, the DNA is TGTGCCAGCACGCTAGGACTAGCGGGGGGCCCCCAAGAGACCCAGTACTTC. Protein: CASTLGLAGGPQETQYF.

This clonotype appeared once. The rearrangement links TRBV23-1 to TRBJ2-7, with D possibly TRBD1 on 6 matching bases. TRBV23-1 is classed as an ORF, of uncertain function. The CDR3 is 13 amino acids. The germline V and J ends were trimmed by 8 bases and 6 bases, with 17 bases remaining between them. The CDR3: CASRYLQGSEQYF. The CDR3, as DNA: TGCGCCAGCCGGTATCTACAGGGATCCGAGCAGTACTTC.

This chain links TRBV11-2 with TRBJ2-3, with TRBD2 matching over 10 bases. This CDR3 region has 18 residues. The junction had 14 bases not matched to a gene; V was cut back by 8 bases and J by 0 bases. CDR1 and CDR2 from the germline V gene are SGHAT and FQNNGV. CDR3 in amino acids: CASAIGASGGASTDTQYF. The CDR3 DNA is TGTGCCAGCGCTATCGGTGCTAGCGGGGGAGCTAGCACAGATACGCAGTATTTT.

This clonotype was observed a handful of times. The V gene is TRBV12-3 or TRBV12-4, the J gene TRBJ1-1, with D possibly being TRBD1 (5 bases). The CDR3 covers 14 residues. Trimming took 6 bases from V and 1 from J, leaving 12 bases between them. The CDR3: CASRIQGKNTEAFF. CDR3 nucleotide sequence: TGTGCCAGCAGAATCCAGGGCAAGAACACTGAAGCTTTCTTT.

This clonotype was observed a handful of times. The rearrangement links TRBV20-1 to TRBJ2-3; D tentatively reads TRBD1 or TRBD2 (5 bases each). Germline assignment: CDR1 DFQATT and CDR2 SNEGSKA (reference sequence). CDR3 length: 15 residues. Trimming stripped 5 bases from V and 4 bases from J, with 19 bases between. The CDR3 sequence is CSARNYRTGSDTQYF. CDR3 in DNA: TGCAGTGCTCGAAACTACAGGACGGGATCAGATACGCAGTATTTT.

This clonotype was observed a handful of times. The V call is TRBV5-1, the J call TRBJ1-1; D is undetermined. Germline CDR1 reads SGHRS; CDR2 reads YFSETQ. The V end lost 2 bases, the J end lost 0 bases, and 8 bases lay between the germline ends. The CDR3 consists of 14 residues. The CDR3 loop is CASSFDMMNTEAFF. The CDR3 DNA sequence: TGCGCCAGCAGCTTTGACATGATGAACACTGAAGCTTTCTTT.

The chain links TRBV11-3 to TRBJ1-2, with TRBD1 as a possible D gene (6 bases). There are 15 residues in the CDR3. Germline lookup yields CDR1 SGHNT and CDR2 YENEEA. Trimming took 5 bases from V and 8 from J, leaving 21 bases between them. The chain's CDR3 is CASSPNTGSVRGYTF. The CDR3 DNA reads TGTGCCAGCAGCCCGAATACAGGGAGCGTCCGCGGCTACACCTTC.

This clonotype was seen ten or more times. V gene TRBV3-1 combines with J gene TRBJ1-1, with D tentatively TRBD1 (5 bases). Germline lookup yields CDR1 LGHDT and CDR2 YNNKEL (reference sequence). The length of the CDR3 is 12 residues. Trimming shortened V by 3 bases and J by 10 bases, and 12 bases separated the two germline ends. The CDR3 reads CASSHSDRLAFF. The CDR3 nucleotides read TGTGCCAGCAGCCACTCTGACAGACTAGCTTTCTTT.

V is TRBV6-6 and J is TRBJ2-7, with D unresolved. This CDR3 has 13 residues. The V end lost 2 bases, the J end lost 6 bases, and 11 bases lay between the germline ends. Per the germline V gene, CDR1 is MNHNY and CDR2 is SVGAGI (reference sequence). CDR3: CASSYQRQGEQYF. CDR3 in DNA: TGTGCCAGCAGTTACCAACGTCAAGGCGAGCAGTACTTC.

The gene calls are TRBV28 and TRBJ1-2; D is undetermined. Trimming took off 6 bases at V and 8 bases at J, with 25 bases between the two ends. Looked up from germline, CDR1 is MDHEN and CDR2 is SYDVKM. The CDR3 extends over 16 amino acids. CDR3 in amino acids: CASSPPIIAFPGGYTF. The CDR3 nucleotides read TGTGCCAGCAGCCCCCCAATAATTGCTTTCCCGGGAGGCTACACCTTC.